The source of this TCR beta chain is a study of shared clonotypes between healthy human individuals. General observations from the study: Naive CD4 clonotype sharing across four donors was 4% to 5.5%.

Splitting of CD4+ cells produced CD45RA+ naive and CD45RA-negative memory subsets. The assay was immunoSEQ multiplex PCR, and TCRdb's table has in-frame clones only and misses some. The top ten clones hold around 0.13% of a sample with a few million clones, 95% of them seen once. Comment on this clone: As yet, its antigen is unknown.

This clonotype originated in a man aged 18 to 29 in good health. Sequenced: naive CD4+ T cells sorted from blood. Subset given: CD45RA+ positively selected.

The CDR3 here is CASTKGRLGTGFPYEQYF. The CDR3 DNA follows: TGTGCCAGCACAAAGGGACGGTTGGGGACAGGGTTCCCCTACGAGCAGTACTTC. The chain recombines TRBV28 with TRBJ2-7, with TRBD1 matching 9 bases. Germline lookup yields CDR1 MDHEN and CDR2 SYDVKM. The CDR3 is 18 residues long. The trim removed 7 bases at V and 2 bases at J, leaving 18 bases unmatched.